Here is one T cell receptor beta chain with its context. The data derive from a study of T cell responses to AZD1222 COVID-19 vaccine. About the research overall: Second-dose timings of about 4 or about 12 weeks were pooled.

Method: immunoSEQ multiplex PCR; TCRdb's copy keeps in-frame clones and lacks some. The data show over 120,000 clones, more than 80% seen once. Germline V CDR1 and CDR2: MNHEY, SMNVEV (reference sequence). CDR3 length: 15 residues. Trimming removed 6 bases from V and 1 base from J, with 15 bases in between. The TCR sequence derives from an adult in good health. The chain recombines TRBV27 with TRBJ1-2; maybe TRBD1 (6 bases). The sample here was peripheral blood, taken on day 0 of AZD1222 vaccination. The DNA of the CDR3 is TGTGCCAGCAGGCGGTCGGGGGCGGGTAACTATGGCTACACCTTC. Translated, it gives CASRRSGAGNYGYTF.